This is a list of T cell receptor beta chains from one sample in a study of human T cells and chemical hapten exposure. TCRdb re-analysed the RACE reads in MiXCR, keeping a single row per CDR3 protein. Among about 37,000 distinct CDR3 sequences, around 5.5% were seen once, and the ten largest hold around 13%. The sample consisted of whole blood. The origin of the receptors is a human donor in good health. Some clones in this sample may be carry-over from other donors' samples. The CDR3 runs from the conserved cysteine through the conserved F or W. A D gene is named only where the DNA matches it firmly. Where a row states a size, it is once, few, many or the class of an expanded clone; other rows omit it.

>-|few|TRBV20-1|TRBJ1-5
CSARENRNQPQHF
TGCAGTGCTAGAGAAAACAGGAATCAGCCCCAGCATTTT
>-|many|TRBV6-2/TRBV6-3|TRBJ1-1
CASSRGHQEAFF
TGTGCCAGCAGCCGAGGGCACCAGGAAGCTTTCTTT
>-|-|TRBV3-1|TRBJ2-3
CASSQPHTGRTDTQYF
TGTGCCAGCAGCCAACCCCACACAGGCCGTACAGATACGCAGTATTTT
>TRBD1|many|TRBV2|TRBJ1-4
CASSLGQGREKLFF
TGTGCCAGCAGCCTAGGACAGGGTCGAGAAAAACTGTTTTTT
>-|few|TRBV20-1|TRBJ1-4
CSARDSGADPEKLFF
TGCAGTGCTAGAGATTCCGGGGCAGACCCTGAAAAACTGTTTTTT
>-|-|TRBV29-1|TRBJ2-3
CSVAFAGPSSTDTQYF
TGCAGCGTGGCTTTTGCTGGTCCGTCTAGCACAGATACGCAGTATTTT
>-|-|TRBV30|TRBJ1-1
CAWSRYSSMNTEAFF
TGTGCCTGGAGCCGGTACAGTTCTATGAACACTGAAGCTTTCTTT
>-|few|TRBV28|TRBJ1-3
CASSLLIAGNTIYF
TGTGCCAGCAGTTTATTAATCGCGGGAAACACCATATATTTT
>TRBD2|many|TRBV11-2|TRBJ2-1
CASSPSLAGTSNEQFF
TGTGCCAGCAGCCCTTCGCTAGCGGGGACATCCAATGAGCAGTTCTTC
>TRBD2|-|TRBV10-3|TRBJ2-1
CAISDAGDNEQFF
TGTGCCATCAGTGACGCGGGGGACAATGAGCAGTTCTTC
>-|many|TRBV7-2|TRBJ2-3
CASSFQIGAGTLGTDTQYF
TGTGCCAGCAGCTTTCAAATTGGGGCAGGGACCTTAGGGACAGATACGCAGTATTTT
>TRBD2|many|TRBV28|TRBJ2-3
CASSLLAGGSTDTQYF
TGTGCCAGCAGTTTATTAGCGGGAGGGAGCACAGATACGCAGTATTTT
>-|many|TRBV19|TRBJ2-2
CATSEGVKTGELFF
TGTGCCACCTCCGAGGGGGTAAAGACCGGGGAGCTGTTTTTT
>-|few|TRBV3-1|TRBJ1-6
CASSQRESNSPLHF
TGTGCCAGCAGCCAAAGAGAGTCTAATTCACCCCTCCACTTT
>-|many|TRBV4-3|TRBJ1-1
CASSQGLQQHTEAFF
TGCGCCAGCAGCCAAGGGTTGCAACAGCACACTGAAGCTTTCTTT
>-|many|TRBV29-1|TRBJ2-1
CSVQTSDFEQFF
TGCAGCGTCCAGACTAGTGACTTTGAGCAGTTCTTC
>-|many|TRBV29-1|TRBJ1-5
CSVAFGTQNQPQHF
TGCAGCGTTGCGTTCGGAACACAGAATCAGCCCCAGCATTTT
>TRBD1|many|TRBV7-2|TRBJ1-5
CASSLVGTGNQPQHF
TGTGCCAGCAGCTTAGTGGGGACAGGCAATCAGCCCCAGCATTTT
>-|many|TRBV6-1|TRBJ2-1
CAATFQGGQLNEQFF
TGTGCCGCGACATTTCAGGGCGGACAACTAAATGAGCAGTTCTTC
>-|many|TRBV6-5|TRBJ2-7
CASRNPDRPNEQYF
TGTGCCAGCAGGAACCCCGACAGGCCCAACGAGCAGTACTTC
>-|many|TRBV29-1|TRBJ1-1
CSVGWPGLNTEAFF
TGCAGCGTTGGTTGGCCAGGGTTGAACACTGAAGCTTTCTTT
>TRBD1|many|TRBV11-2|TRBJ2-7
CASSPGQGGYEQYF
TGTGCCAGCAGCCCCGGACAGGGGGGGTACGAGCAGTACTTC
>TRBD2|many|TRBV19|TRBJ2-2
CASSPRGTSGGLLISGELFF
TGTGCCAGTAGTCCCCGAGGGACTAGCGGGGGGCTACTAATCTCCGGGGAGCTGTTTTTT
>TRBD1|many|TRBV6-2/TRBV6-3|TRBJ2-1
CASSYSGTGSGEQFF
TGTGCCAGCAGTTACTCCGGGACAGGGTCCGGTGAGCAGTTCTTC
>-|-|TRBV20-1|TRBJ1-5
CSARALYSGTHSNQPQHF
TGCAGTGCTAGAGCCCTCTATTCAGGGACCCATAGCAATCAGCCCCAGCATTTT
>TRBD2|many|TRBV6-4|TRBJ2-3
CASSDSTSGGDTQYF
TGTGCCAGCAGTGACTCGACTAGCGGGGGGGATACGCAGTATTTT
>-|many|TRBV6-1|TRBJ2-5
CASNIPRAETQYF
TGTGCCAGCAACATACCGAGGGCCGAGACCCAGTACTTC
>TRBD2|-|TRBV20-1|TRBJ2-3
CSARVASGPTDTQYF
TGCAGTGCTAGAGTGGCTAGCGGGCCCACAGATACGCAGTATTTT
>-|many|TRBV5-1|TRBJ1-1
CASSSHPGQTEAFF
TGCGCCAGCAGCTCCCACCCGGGACAAACTGAAGCTTTCTTT
>-|many|TRBV12-3/TRBV12-4|TRBJ2-1
CASSLGQGNEQFF
TGTGCCAGCAGTTTAGGGCAGGGGAATGAGCAGTTCTTC
>-|many|TRBV5-4|TRBJ2-1
CASSPGPGSNEQFF
TGTGCCAGCAGCCCCGGGCCAGGAAGCAATGAGCAGTTCTTC
>-|few|TRBV6-2/TRBV6-3|TRBJ1-1
CASSYLQNTEAFF
TGTGCCAGCAGTTATCTGCAGAACACTGAAGCTTTCTTT
>-|many|TRBV30|TRBJ2-2
CAWEDSPNTGELFF
TGTGCCTGGGAGGACAGCCCGAACACCGGGGAGCTGTTTTTT
>TRBD1|many|TRBV29-1|TRBJ2-2
CSVLGQNKNTGELFF
TGCAGCGTGTTGGGACAGAATAAGAACACCGGGGAGCTGTTTTTT
>-|many|TRBV7-2|TRBJ1-2
CASSLNSYGYTF
TGTGCCAGCAGCCTCAACTCTTATGGCTACACCTTC
>-|many|TRBV15|TRBJ2-7
CATSRDEDVHEQYF
TGTGCCACCAGCAGAGATGAGGATGTCCACGAGCAGTACTTC
>-|few|TRBV12-3/TRBV12-4|TRBJ1-2
CASSSGLGIGYTF
TGTGCCAGCAGTTCAGGGCTGGGGATTGGCTACACCTTC
>-|-|TRBV12-3/TRBV12-4|TRBJ1-4
CASSLSRGPNEKLFF
TGTGCCAGCAGTCTATCCCGGGGACCGAATGAAAAACTGTTTTTT
>TRBD1|many|TRBV12-3/TRBV12-4|TRBJ1-3
CASSPRPRGLRTLHHSGNTIYF
TGTGCCAGCAGTCCCAGACCCAGGGGGCTCCGGACTCTTCACCACTCTGGAAACACCATATATTTT
>-|many|TRBV20-1|TRBJ1-2
CSAREQGYPSYGYTF
TGCAGTGCTAGGGAACAGGGCTACCCTTCCTATGGCTACACCTTC
>TRBD1|many|TRBV10-3|TRBJ2-1
CAISEGGPYNEQFF
TGTGCCATCAGTGAAGGGGGCCCCTACAATGAGCAGTTCTTC
>-|few|TRBV6-1|TRBJ1-5
CASSRVRSNQPQHF
TGTGCCAGCAGCCGCGTCCGGTCGAATCAGCCCCAGCATTTT
>-|many|TRBV2|TRBJ1-5
CASSARVSNQPQHF
TGTGCCAGCAGTGCGAGGGTGAGCAATCAGCCCCAGCATTTT
>-|many|TRBV5-1|TRBJ2-1
CASSSSGVPSYNEQFF
TGCGCCAGCAGCTCCTCAGGGGTTCCCTCCTACAATGAGCAGTTCTTC
>TRBD1|few|TRBV30|TRBJ2-5
CAWSLSMAGGETQYF
TGTGCCTGGAGCCTCAGCATGGCAGGGGGAGAGACCCAGTACTTC
>-|many|TRBV6-2/TRBV6-3|TRBJ2-3
CASSHLGTKADTQYF
TGTGCCAGCAGCCACCTGGGGACGAAAGCGGATACGCAGTATTTT
>TRBD2|many|TRBV7-9|TRBJ2-1
CASSASGGALKDEQFF
TGTGCCAGCAGTGCTAGCGGGGGGGCCTTAAAGGATGAGCAGTTCTTC
>-|many|TRBV28|TRBJ1-1
CASSGSGSKAFF
TGTGCCAGCTCCGGATCCGGGTCGAAAGCTTTCTTT
>TRBD1|many|TRBV12-3/TRBV12-4|TRBJ1-5
CASSRDRGINQPQHF
TGTGCCAGCAGTCGAGACAGGGGAATTAATCAGCCCCAGCATTTT
>TRBD2|many|TRBV5-1|TRBJ2-3
CASSRSGLAGLNRGTDTQYF
TGCGCCAGCAGCAGAAGCGGACTAGCGGGGCTGAATCGAGGCACAGATACGCAGTATTTT
>TRBD1|many|TRBV5-1|TRBJ2-6
CASSSGQGERGGANVLTF
TGCGCCAGCAGCTCCGGACAGGGGGAAAGAGGCGGGGCCAACGTCCTGACTTTC